The 2 T cell receptor beta chains listed next were all sequenced from one sample in a study of Tregs in tolerant kidney transplant recipients. TCRdb's copy holds only in-frame clones and misses some; the assay was immunoSEQ multiplex PCR. The sample carries over 50,000 clones, 70% to 90% recorded once. The sample was Tregs from blood, taken before the transplant. The receptors come from a human donor who received a combined kidney and bone marrow transplant.

This chain links TRBV10-1 with TRBJ2-3, with 7 bases aligning to TRBD2. V shed 2 bases and J 4 bases; nucleotides not matched to a gene: 6. CDR1 WNHNN and CDR2 SYGVQD come from the germline V gene (reference sequence). The CDR3 length is 15 residues. The CDR3 spells CASSEGGVRADTQYF. The DNA for the CDR3 is TGCGCCAGCAGTGAGGGGGGGGTTCGGGCAGATACGCAGTATTTT.

V is TRBV7-9 and J is TRBJ2-3; TRBD1 matches 7 bases. The CDR3 covers 15 residues. CDR1 is SEHNR and CDR2 is FQNEAQ in the germline V gene (reference sequence). Trimming removed 2 bases from V and 5 bases from J; junction bases left unmatched: 7. The CDR3 is CASSLWPSGGDTQYF. The CDR3 region has the DNA TGTGCCAGCAGCTTATGGCCCTCAGGGGGAGATACGCAGTATTTT.